This passage covers 31 T cell receptor beta chains from one sample sequenced in a study of blood T cells in healthy people across ages. A second PCR, run for about 7 to 11 cycles, used a sample-barcoded 5' primer plus a J-beta primer mix. TCRdb recomputed calls from the 5' RACE reads with MiXCR, one row per CDR3 protein. The table includes over 1,500,000 distinct CDR3 sequences, about two fifths detected once. The sequenced sample was blood. The receptors originated from a human donor in good health.

This clonotype was recorded only once. It may be a read error: a sequence one base away is much more abundant. The rearrangement links TRBV5-1 to TRBJ2-6; D gene uncertain. With 1 base removed from V and 3 bases from J, the gap between germline ends came to 8 bases. The CDR3 extends over 15 amino acids. Germline V lookup: CDR1 SGHRS, CDR2 YFSETQ. The CDR3 nucleotides read TGCGCCAGCAGCTTGACCGTAGGTGGGGCCAACGTCCTGACTTTC. This sequence encodes CASSLTVGGANVLTF.

The genes are TRBV27 and TRBJ1-2, with D possibly being TRBD1 (6 bases). V gave up 2 bases and J gave up 8 bases, with 30 bases separating them. Per germline, CDR1 MNHEY and CDR2 SMNVEV (reference sequence). This CDR3 has 19 amino acids. CDR3 DNA sequence: TGTGCCAGCAGTTTACTTTCCGCGACAGGCCCAAGTTCGGGGGAAGGCTACACCTTC. Its protein product is CASSLLSATGPSSGEGYTF.

Regarding this clonotype: Compared with germline, one end of the junction differs, possibly owing to a read error. The chain couples TRBV6-2 or TRBV6-3 to TRBJ2-3; D gene ambiguous. The germline V gene has CDR1 MNHEY and CDR2 SVGEGT. The CDR3 is 17 residues long. The CDR3 DNA reads as TGTGCCAGCACTAGATCTACAAGACTCCTAAGCACAGATACGCGGTATTTT. It yields the protein CASTRSTRLLSTDTRYF.

This chain uses TRBV12-3 or TRBV12-4 with TRBJ1-2; D ambiguous. The CDR3 has 15 amino acids. The V and J ends lost 3 bases and 1 base respectively, with 12 bases between them. This CDR3 reads CASSLILGDNYGYTF. The CDR3 DNA reads TGTGCCAGCAGTTTGATCCTCGGGGATAACTATGGCTACACCTTC.

The V call is TRBV4-3, the J call TRBJ1-1; a weak D match, TRBD1 (5 bases). V gave up 1 base and J gave up 8 bases, with 11 bases separating them. The CDR3 spans 13 residues. The V gene's germline CDR1 is LGHNA and CDR2 YSLEER. CDR3: CASSQARGREAFF. The CDR3 DNA reads TGCGCCAGCAGCCAAGCAAGGGGTAGGGAAGCTTTCTTT.

This clonotype was recorded many times. The J gene is TRBJ2-7, the V gene TRBV29-1, with D possibly being TRBD1 (5 bases). Per the germline V gene, CDR1 is SQVTM and CDR2 is ANQGSEA. Between the trimmed V and J ends, which lost 1 base and 7 bases, there was a span of 14 bases. The CDR3 contains 13 residues. This CDR3 is CSVEGEGVGEQYF. CDR3 coding DNA: TGCAGCGTTGAAGGTGAAGGGGTAGGAGAGCAGTACTTC.

There are a few counts of this clonotype. The chain combines TRBV4-3 with TRBJ1-6; 9 bases line up with TRBD1. The V gene end was trimmed by 3 bases and the J gene end by 9 bases; junction bases not matched to a gene: 0. This CDR3 region has 13 residues. Germline assignment: CDR1 LGHNA and CDR2 YSLEER. The CDR3 sequence: CASSQDRGSPLHF. CDR3 in DNA: TGCGCCAGCAGCCAGGACAGGGGTTCACCCCTCCACTTT.

This clonotype was seen a few times. V and J are TRBV7-2 and TRBJ2-7; D possibly corresponds to TRBD2 (5 bases). Trimming pared 4 bases from V and 2 bases from J, leaving 12 bases between. The CDR3 runs 14 residues. CDR1 and CDR2 from the germline V gene are SGHTA and FQGNSA. Written as DNA, the CDR3 is TGTGCCAGCAGCTACCCGGGGTCGGCCTACGAGCAGTACTTC. Its protein product is CASSYPGSAYEQYF.

This clonotype was counted a few times. The chain carries TRBV27 and TRBJ1-2, with D hard to call. The CDR3 covers 16 residues. V was cut by 1 base and J by 6 bases, with 18 bases left in between. Germline-derived CDR1 and CDR2 are MNHEY and SMNVEV (reference sequence). CDR3 DNA sequence: TGTGCCAGCAGTTTATTTGGTTCTGAGACGGACCATGGCTACACCTTC. Amino acids: CASSLFGSETDHGYTF.

This clonotype was seen more than once but under ten times. This chain uses TRBV20-1 with TRBJ2-3; 7 bases agree with TRBD1. Per the germline V gene, CDR1 is DFQATT and CDR2 is SNEGSKA (reference sequence). The CDR3 is 13 residues long. The V and J ends lost 6 bases and 2 bases, in that order; junction bases with no gene match: 5. For the CDR3, the DNA is TGCAGTGCCGAAGGGGGCACCACAGATACGCAGTATTTT. This sequence encodes CSAEGGTTDTQYF.

The chain uses TRBV10-3 and TRBJ1-1; TRBD1 matches 8 bases. The CDR3 is 11 residues long. V lost 9 bases to trimming and J lost 5 bases; unmatched junction nucleotides: 2. The germline V gene encodes CDR1 ENHRY and CDR2 SYGVKD. The CDR3 nucleotides read TGTGCCATTCAGGGGGCGACTGAAGCTTTCTTT. Amino acids: CAIQGATEAFF.

This chain connects TRBV7-2 to TRBJ2-1; a weak D match, TRBD2 (5 bases). Trimming took off 2 bases at V and 0 bases at J, with 14 bases between the two ends. The CDR3 extends over 17 amino acids. Germline V CDR1 and CDR2: SGHTA, FQGNSA. The CDR3 nucleotides read TGTGCCAGCAGCTTAAATCCCCCGACTACCTCCTACAATGAGCAGTTCTTC. Translation gives CASSLNPPTTSYNEQFF.

This clonotype was seen more than once but under ten times. This chain uses TRBV6-2 or TRBV6-3 with TRBJ2-5; D may match TRBD1 or TRBD2 (5 bases each). The CDR3 has 13 residues. Germline CDR1 reads MNHEY; CDR2 reads SVGEGT. V was pared by 7 bases and J by 1 base, with 10 bases between. For the CDR3, the DNA is TGTGCCAGCACTTCGGGGCCCCAAGAGACCCAGTACTTC. This codes for CASTSGPQETQYF.

The chain joins TRBV28 to TRBJ2-7, with a possible D match to TRBD2 (6 bases). This CDR3 is built from 16 residues. In germline, CDR1 is MDHEN, CDR2 SYDVKM. This chain's CDR3 is CSTAGTFITTGYEQYF. The CDR3 DNA follows: TGTTCAACCGCGGGGACTTTCATTACAACTGGCTACGAGCAGTACTTC.

Worth noting for this clonotype: One end of the junction is discordant with germline, which a read error may explain. V is TRBV5-1 and J is TRBJ1-4; tentatively, D is TRBD1 (5 bases). The CDR3 contains 16 residues. Germline CDR1 and CDR2: SGHRS and YFSETQ. CDR3 sequence reads: CASSSDGVGANEKRFF. The CDR3 DNA sequence: TGCGCCAGCAGCTCTGACGGGGTAGGGGCTAATGAAAAACGGTTTTTT.

As regards this clonotype: This CDR3 is missing its conserved last phenylalanine or tryptophan, likely due to a read error. V is TRBV7-2 and J is TRBJ1-1; possibly TRBD1 for D (5 bases). V dropped 2 bases and J dropped 5 bases, with 12 bases sitting between them. The CDR3 spans 14 residues. Looked up from germline, CDR1 is SGHTA and CDR2 is FQGNSA. The CDR3 protein is CASSLRRGMTEAFV. CDR3 DNA sequence: TGTGCCAGCAGCTTACGGAGGGGCATGACTGAAGCTTTCGTT.

In this sample, this clonotype turned up a few times. This rearrangement joins TRBV20-1 to TRBJ2-5; no clear D. CDR3 length: 13 amino acids. Per the germline V gene, CDR1 is DFQATT and CDR2 is SNEGSKA (reference sequence). Trimming stripped 6 bases from V and 4 bases from J, with 15 bases between. The CDR3 loop is CSALTWGGETQYF. As DNA, the CDR3 is TGCAGTGCCCTTACCTGGGGTGGAGAGACCCAGTACTTC.

The V and J genes are TRBV7-9 and TRBJ2-1; possibly TRBD1 for D (5 bases). From germline, CDR1 is SEHNR and CDR2 FQNEAQ (reference sequence). The CDR3 has 14 amino acids. Trimming removed 5 bases at V and 4 bases at J, with 12 bases between. The CDR3 loop is CASSNQGKYNEQFF. The CDR3 DNA reads TGTGCCAGCAGCAACCAGGGAAAGTACAATGAGCAGTTCTTC.

A note on this clonotype: A read error may be the cause here, since a much bigger clone is one base away. The V gene is TRBV9, the J gene TRBJ1-5; 7 bases are a match to TRBD1. CDR1 is SGDLS and CDR2 is YYNGEE in the germline V gene. This CDR3 has 14 amino acids. V lost 7 bases to trimming and J lost 4 bases; unmatched junction nucleotides: 8. CDR3 nucleotide sequence: TGTGCCAGCGGCGCCTCAGGGGGTAATCAGCCCCAGCATTTT. Translated: CASGASGGNQPQHF.

The chain uses TRBV9 and TRBJ2-1; D possibly matches TRBD1 or TRBD2 (5 bases each). The CDR3 is made up of 14 amino acids. V lost 6 bases to trimming and J lost 10 bases, with 20 bases between them. The germline V gene has CDR1 SGDLS and CDR2 YYNGEE. CDR3 in DNA: TGTGCCAGCAAACGGGGCCCAGAGTGGGTAGAGCAGTTCTTC. It is translated as CASKRGPEWVEQFF.

The chain has TRBV20-1 and TRBJ1-4, with D perhaps matching TRBD1 (5 bases). The CDR3 totals 13 residues. Per germline, CDR1 DFQATT and CDR2 SNEGSKA (reference sequence). V lost 5 bases and J lost 1, with 8 bases in between. CDR3 residues: CSARDRTNEKLFF. The CDR3 nucleotides are TGCAGTGCTCGTGACAGAACTAATGAAAAACTGTTTTTT.

This clonotype has a single count. The CDR3, as DNA: TGTGCCAGCAGCCCGGGGTTTTCCTCCTACAATGAGCAGTTCTTC. It yields the protein CASSPGFSSYNEQFF. The chain combines TRBV7-2 with TRBJ2-1; tentatively, D is TRBD2 (5 bases). Trimming removed 5 bases from V and 0 bases from J, with 11 bases in between. Looked up from germline, CDR1 is SGHTA and CDR2 is FQGNSA. CDR3 length equals 15 residues. Full variable domain (rest looked up from reference TRBV7-2 and TRBJ2-1): GAGVSQSPSNKVTEKGKDVELRCDPISGHTALYWYRQSLGQGLEFLIYFQGNSAPDKSGLPSDRFSAERTGGSVSTLTIQRTQQEDSAVYLCASSPGFSSYNEQFFGPGTRLTVL.

The chain joins TRBV6-6 to TRBJ1-1; no reliable D call. This CDR3 region has 13 residues. CDR1 is MNHNY and CDR2 is SVGAGI in the germline V gene (reference sequence). Between the trimmed V and J ends, which lost 5 bases and 8 bases, there was a span of 15 bases. The CDR3 spells CASSHRSFPEAFF. The CDR3 DNA is TGTGCCAGCAGTCACCGGTCTTTCCCCGAAGCTTTCTTT.

V usage is TRBV6-5 and J usage is TRBJ2-7; D gene unclear. CDR1 and CDR2 from the germline V gene are MNHEY and SVGAGI. The CDR3 spans 17 residues. Trimming took 0 bases from V and 2 from J, leaving 17 bases between them. DNA of the CDR3: TGTGCCAGCAGTTACTCATACACCAGCCCCGATCCCTACGAGCAGTACTTC. The encoded protein is CASSYSYTSPDPYEQYF.

This clonotype was detected only a few times. The chain is built from TRBV15 and TRBJ2-7; TRBD1 is a possible D gene (6 bases). Germline assignment: CDR1 LNHNV and CDR2 YYDKDF (reference sequence). This CDR3 comprises 15 residues. Trimming took off 5 bases at V and 2 bases at J, with 16 bases between the two ends. The CDR3 sequence: CATSEIDRSAYEQYF. For the CDR3, the DNA is TGTGCCACCAGCGAAATAGACAGGTCGGCCTACGAGCAGTACTTC.

This clonotype was seen only a few times. The rearrangement joins TRBV7-8 to TRBJ1-5; no definite D call. Trimming pared 6 bases from V and 2 bases from J, leaving 20 bases between. CDR1 and CDR2 (germline): SGHVS, FQNEAQ. This CDR3 has 17 amino acids. The CDR3 sequence is CASRATGPPRGNQPQHF. The CDR3 nucleotides are TGTGCCAGCAGAGCCACCGGGCCCCCGCGAGGCAATCAGCCCCAGCATTTT.

This clonotype was found a few times. The CDR3 region is CASTGTGVTNEQFF. The CDR3 DNA follows: TGTGCCAGCACCGGGACAGGGGTTACCAATGAGCAGTTCTTC. The chain carries TRBV12-3 or TRBV12-4 and TRBJ2-1, with 10 bases lining up with TRBD1. CDR3 length: 14 residues. With 7 bases clipped from V and 6 bases from J, the junction kept 6 bases outside the gene matches.

This clonotype was found many times. The rearrangement links TRBV10-3 to TRBJ2-1; D is unresolved. The CDR3 runs to 12 residues. The germline V and J ends were trimmed by 4 bases and 3 bases, with 4 bases remaining between them. Per the germline V gene, CDR1 is ENHRY and CDR2 is SYGVKD. The CDR3: CAISGGYNEQFF. The CDR3 coding sequence is TGTGCCATCAGTGGGGGCTACAATGAGCAGTTCTTC.

This CDR3 is CASTGSGGTTDTQYF. CDR3 DNA sequence: TGTGCCAGCACCGGTAGCGGGGGCACCACAGATACGCAGTATTTT. The chain links TRBV28 to TRBJ2-3; TRBD2 aligns across 9 bases. The CDR3 covers 15 residues. The germline V gene has CDR1 MDHEN and CDR2 SYDVKM. V was clipped by 7 bases and J by 2 bases; unmatched bases: 7.

This chain joins TRBV12-3 or TRBV12-4 and TRBJ1-5; tentatively, D is TRBD1 (5 bases). Deletions cut 6 bases from V and 0 bases from J, with 9 bases between. The CDR3 consists of 14 residues. The CDR3 reads CASSKRGSNQPQHF. For the CDR3, the DNA is TGTGCCAGCAGCAAAAGGGGTAGCAATCAGCCCCAGCATTTT.

This clonotype has more than one count but fewer than ten. The chain has TRBV20-1 and TRBJ2-5; D not certain. From germline, CDR1 is DFQATT and CDR2 SNEGSKA (reference sequence). The CDR3 runs to 16 residues. V was shortened by 4 bases and J by 5 bases, with 23 bases between the two germline ends. The CDR3 sequence is CSAIQPRAPLGETQYF. Here the CDR3 DNA reads TGCAGTGCTATTCAGCCCCGGGCCCCTCTGGGGGAGACCCAGTACTTC.